The rows below give T cell receptor beta chains drawn from one sample of a study of blood T cells in healthy people across ages. TCRdb used MiXCR to reprocess the 5' RACE reads, holding one entry per CDR3 protein. The sample records roughly 2 million distinct CDR3 sequences, roughly 50% being singletons. The sequencing sample was made of blood. These receptors came from a woman in her 40s in good health. The CDR3 runs from the conserved cysteine through the conserved F or W. The order of the fields is J gene, D gene, V gene, clone size, CDR3 protein, CDR3 DNA. D genes are given only for firm matches. Clone size appears in some rows only: once, few, many, or a class for an expanded clone.

>TRBJ1-6|.|TRBV6-5|few
CASSATGQHNSPLHF
TGTGCCAGCAGTGCGACCGGTCAACATAATTCACCCCTCCACTTT
>TRBJ2-5|TRBD2|TRBV27|.
CASSTTSGGGGQETQYF
TGTGCCAGCAGTACGACTAGCGGGGGGGGCGGCCAAGAGACCCAGTACTTC
>TRBJ1-4|.|TRBV6-2/TRBV6-3|once
CASRRQIWEKLFF
TGTGCCAGCAGGCGACAGATCTGGGAAAAACTGTTTTTT
>TRBJ2-1|.|TRBV5-1|few
CASSLEPWNGEQFF
TGCGCCAGCAGCTTGGAACCATGGAACGGGGAGCAGTTCTTC
>TRBJ2-5|TRBD2|TRBV7-2|.
CASTRGGGGKETQYF
TGTGCCAGCACACGGGGGGGAGGAGGCAAAGAGACCCAGTACTTC
>TRBJ2-3|.|TRBV5-6|few
CASSLEVAVGFADTQYF
TGTGCCAGCAGCTTGGAAGTAGCTGTGGGGTTTGCAGATACGCAGTATTTT
>TRBJ2-5|TRBD2|TRBV20-1|.
CSARPPGGGLNTQYF
TGCAGTGCTAGACCCCCGGGAGGCGGACTCAACACCCAGTACTTC
>TRBJ2-7|.|TRBV6-9|once
CASTRTRDTYPYEQYF
TGTGCCAGCACTAGAACCCGGGACACATATCCCTACGAGCAGTACTTC
>TRBJ1-5|.|TRBV20-1|few
CSAREVINQPQHF
TGCAGTGCTAGAGAGGTCATCAATCAGCCCCAGCATTTT
>TRBJ2-3|.|TRBV15|.
CATSSSYGTGSTDTQYF
TGTGCCACCAGCAGCAGCTACGGCACAGGGAGCACAGATACGCAGTATTTT
>TRBJ1-6|.|TRBV29-1|.
CSVGDTLGSPLHF
TGCAGCGTTGGGGATACGCTGGGTTCACCCCTCCACTTT
>TRBJ2-7|TRBD1|TRBV28|.
CAISIDRDSYEQYF
TGTGCCATTTCGATCGACAGGGACTCCTACGAGCAGTACTTC
>TRBJ1-2|.|TRBV6-1|.
CASSDTLYRERYGYTF
TGTGCCAGCAGTGACACCCTTTACAGGGAGCGATATGGCTACACCTTC
>TRBJ2-7|.|TRBV14|once
CASSQDQWPSRGLRGNIYEQYF
TGTGCCAGCAGCCAAGATCAGTGGCCTAGCAGGGGCCTACGAGGGAATATCTACGAGCAGTACTTC
>TRBJ2-5|.|TRBV10-1|.
CASSESGTGAVMETQYF
TGCGCCAGCAGTGAGTCAGGGACGGGGGCCGTGATGGAGACCCAGTACTTC
>TRBJ2-3|.|TRBV15|.
CATSRSGSTDTQYF
TGTGCCACCAGCAGGAGCGGGTCTACAGATACGCAGTATTTT
>TRBJ1-2|TRBD1|TRBV20-1|.
CSARDPPGQGTFGYTF
TGCAGTGCTAGAGACCCACCGGGACAGGGAACTTTCGGCTACACCTTC
>TRBJ1-2|TRBD1|TRBV24-1|few
CATSAPGTGSRRGYTF
TGTGCCACCAGTGCCCCCGGGACAGGCAGCCGTCGGGGCTACACCTTC
>TRBJ2-1|.|TRBV6-1|.
CASSEGQGYNEQFF
TGTGCCAGCAGTGAAGGTCAGGGCTACAATGAGCAGTTCTTC
>TRBJ2-3|.|TRBV7-2|few
CASSPIPGPSTDTQYF
TGTGCCAGCAGCCCCATACCGGGACCTAGCACAGATACGCAGTATTTT
>TRBJ2-7|.|TRBV5-6|few
CASTTGRLSYEQYF
TGTGCCAGCACCACGGGGCGGCTTTCCTACGAGCAGTACTTC
>TRBJ2-7|.|TRBV7-7|.
CASSPDGGYQETRYF
TGTGCTAGCAGCCCGGACGGCGGGTACCAAGAGACCCGGTACTTC
>TRBJ2-2|.|TRBV6-5|.
CASSRMANTGELFF
TGTGCCAGTTCCAGGATGGCTAACACCGGGGAGCTGTTTTTT
>TRBJ1-2|TRBD1|TRBV12-3/TRBV12-4|.
CASRSPGQRNGYTF
TGTGCCAGCAGATCACCGGGACAGAGAAATGGCTACACCTTC
>TRBJ1-2|.|TRBV5-1|few
CASSGEPGRPHTF
TGCGCCAGCAGCGGGGAACCGGGCAGGCCCCACACCTTC
>TRBJ2-7|TRBD1|TRBV6-2/TRBV6-3|.
CASSLNPGQGYEQYF
TGTGCCAGCAGTTTAAATCCGGGACAGGGCTACGAGCAGTACTTC
>TRBJ1-2|.|TRBV20-1|.
CSARDNRRIYGYTF
TGCAGTGCTAGAGATAACCGCCGTATCTATGGCTACACCTTC
>TRBJ2-5|.|TRBV7-2|.
CASSSRGPFQETQYF
TGTGCCAGCAGCTCTCGGGGACCTTTCCAAGAGACCCAGTACTTC
>TRBJ1-2|.|TRBV5-1|once
CASQGGRGGYTF
TGCGCCAGTCAAGGGGGGCGTGGAGGCTACACCTTC
>TRBJ2-3|TRBD2|TRBV6-6|few
CASMLSGGRGDTQYF
TGTGCCAGCATGCTTAGCGGGGGGCGGGGTGATACGCAGTATTTT
>TRBJ2-4|.|TRBV9|few
CASSSFSGPNIQYF
TGTGCCAGCAGCTCCTTTAGTGGACCCAACATTCAGTACTTC
>TRBJ2-5|TRBD2|TRBV4-2|few
CASSLTGTSGGSSQETQYF
TGTGCCAGCAGCCTAACCGGGACTAGCGGGGGGAGTTCCCAAGAGACCCAGTACTTC
>TRBJ2-1|TRBD2|TRBV10-1|.
CASSETLSGSSSYNEQFF
TGCGCCAGCAGTGAGACCCTTAGCGGGTCGAGCTCCTACAATGAGCAGTTCTTC
>TRBJ2-3|.|TRBV13|.
CASSAAGGPDTQYF
TGTGCCAGCAGCGCCGCCGGGGGGCCAGATACGCAGTATTTT
>TRBJ2-1|.|TRBV7-2|few
CASSVQEIDEQFF
TGTGCCAGCAGCGTACAGGAAATTGATGAGCAGTTCTTC
>TRBJ2-3|.|TRBV18|.
CASSDRRLSTDTQYF
TGTGCCAGCTCAGACAGGAGGTTAAGCACAGATACGCAGTATTTT
>TRBJ1-1|.|TRBV5-6|.
CASSLGRALGMDTEAFF
TGTGCCAGCAGCTTGGGTCGGGCTTTGGGCATGGACACTGAAGCTTTCTTT
>TRBJ2-5|TRBD2|TRBV20-1|.
CSAPRLAGIQETQYF
TGCAGTGCCCCCCGACTAGCGGGGATCCAAGAGACCCAGTACTTC
>TRBJ1-6|TRBD1|TRBV7-9|.
CASSPAGQGISPLHF
TGTGCCAGCAGCCCCGCGGGACAGGGGATTTCACCCCTCCACTTT
>TRBJ2-7|TRBD2|TRBV28|.
CASRQIAGGAYNEQYF
TGTGCCAGCAGACAAATAGCGGGGGGGGCCTACAATGAGCAGTACTTC
>TRBJ1-6|.|TRBV6-1|.
CASSVRDRGSPLHF
TGTGCCAGCAGTGTCCGGGACCGTGGGTCACCCCTCCACTTT
>TRBJ2-1|.|TRBV4-1|.
CASSNRQVSGQETQFF
TGCGCCAGCAGCAACCGACAGGTCAGCGGCCAAGAGACCCAGTTCTTC
>TRBJ1-1|.|TRBV6-6|few
CASSYGGEVNTEAFF
TGTGCCAGCAGTTACGGGGGAGAAGTGAACACTGAAGCTTTCTTT
>TRBJ1-4|.|TRBV4-3|.
CASSQEGLSNEKLFF
TGCGCCAGCAGCCAAGAAGGGTTGAGTAATGAAAAACTGTTTTTT
>TRBJ2-3|TRBD1|TRBV7-9|many
CASSLGQVRDRVTDTQYF
TGTGCCAGCAGCTTGGGTCAAGTCCGGGACAGGGTCACAGATACGCAGTATTTT
>TRBJ2-1|TRBD2|TRBV7-9|.
CASSSGASGVSYEQFF
TGTGCCAGCAGCTCCGGGGCGAGCGGGGTTTCTTATGAGCAGTTCTTC
>TRBJ2-1|.|TRBV20-1|.
CSARASPSSYNEQFF
TGCAGTGCTAGGGCTAGCCCTAGCTCCTACAATGAGCAGTTCTTC
>TRBJ2-5|.|TRBV20-1|.
CSANGGPQETQYF
TGCAGTGCAAACGGGGGACCCCAAGAGACCCAGTACTTC
>TRBJ2-1|TRBD2|TRBV6-6|.
CASRRGISYNEQFF
TGTGCCAGCAGGCGGGGGATTTCCTACAATGAGCAGTTCTTC
>TRBJ1-2|.|TRBV6-2/TRBV6-3|.
CASSWTADPYGYTF
TGTGCCAGCAGTTGGACAGCCGACCCCTATGGCTACACCTTC
>TRBJ1-2|.|TRBV18|.
CASSPAGLYGYTF
TGTGCCAGCTCACCTGCAGGGCTTTATGGCTACACCTTC